The entry that follows covers one T cell receptor beta chain sequence. Its specificity is not known. This entry comes from a study of cytomegalovirus exposure and HLA in healthy donors. As for the study in general: There were about 85 million unique TCRs (from HLA-typed donors) in an early data release.

The germline V and J ends were trimmed by 2 bases and 5 bases, with 9 bases remaining between them. This CDR3 is 13 amino acids long. The germline CDR1 and CDR2 sequences are ENHRY and SYGVKD. Those who donated were healthy bone marrow donors. Study findings and constraints: In a later analysis, HLA-associated beta chains showed higher expansion and lower generation probabilities than comparable chains.

The PCR employed 60 Vbeta primers together with 13 Jbeta primers. The repertoire was sequenced with immunoSEQ multiplex PCR; TCRdb's copy has only in-frame clones and lacks some. The table records over 50,000 clones, 65% to 70% of them present only once. Sequencing was carried out using PBMCs. The rearrangement uses TRBV10-3 and TRBJ2-5; D is unresolved. This TCR derives from a man between 35 and 55 years old in good health and CMV-seropositive. CDR3 nucleotides: TGTGCCATCAGTGAGAGCGCTAGTGAGACCCAGTACTTC. This sequence encodes CAISESASETQYF.